A single sample is the source of the 8 T cell receptor beta chains below, sequenced in a study of human T cells and chemical hapten exposure. One entry per CDR3 protein, called by TCRdb with MiXCR from the RACE reads. The sample consists of 150,000 to 200,000 distinct CDR3 sequences, 20% to 25% of them appearing once. The sample's time point: patch test 1, 2 weeks after DPC sensitization. Treatment noted: therapeutic diphenylcyclopropenone sensitization with weekly scalp DPC. The sequenced sample was whole blood, obtained in connection with sensitization to the hapten diphenylcyclopropenone (DPC). The source is a woman aged 45-65 years with alopecia areata. Some clones in this sample may be carry-over from other donors' samples.

This chain links TRBV5-1 with TRBJ2-2, with TRBD2 matching over 8 bases. This CDR3 has 16 residues. With V trimmed by 0 bases and J by 2 bases, 3 bases remained unmatched. Germline V CDR1 and CDR2: SGHRS, YFSETQ. The CDR3 DNA reads TGCGCCAGCAGCTTGGTATTAGCGGGAAACACCGGGGAGCTGTTTTTT. It translates to CASSLVLAGNTGELFF.

This clonotype showed up just a few times. This chain uses TRBV29-1 with TRBJ1-1, with 9 bases lining up with TRBD1. Germline lookup yields CDR1 SQVTM and CDR2 ANQGSEA. J lost 6 bases, V lost 4 bases, and 6 bases had no gene match. The CDR3 has 13 residues. CDR3 nucleotide sequence: TGCAGCGTTGCCGGAACAGGGGGCTCTGAAGCTTTCTTT. Its protein product is CSVAGTGGSEAFF.

The rearrangement joins TRBV12-3 or TRBV12-4 to TRBJ2-5; D is possibly TRBD1 or TRBD2 (5 bases each). This CDR3 has 14 residues. V was clipped by 9 bases and J by 5 bases, with 19 bases between them. The CDR3 is CASGTQLSGETQYF. The CDR3 bases are TGTGCCAGTGGGACCCAGCTGTCGGGGGAGACCCAGTACTTC.

This chain connects TRBV4-1 to TRBJ2-2, with 13 bases that match TRBD2. The CDR3 has 17 residues. The V and J ends lost 1 base and 7 bases, in that order; junction bases with no gene match: 6. Germline loops: CDR1 MGHRA, CDR2 YSYEKL. The CDR3 is CASSQGLAGGASGELFF. Written as DNA, the CDR3 is TGCGCCAGCAGCCAAGGACTAGCGGGAGGAGCCAGCGGGGAGCTGTTTTTT.

In this sample, this clonotype turned up a few times. The V call is TRBV2, the J call TRBJ1-2; possibly TRBD1 for D (6 bases). Trimming pared 4 bases from V and 8 bases from J, leaving 11 bases between. CDR1 and CDR2 from the germline V gene are SNHLY and FYNNEI. The CDR3 has 12 amino acids. The CDR3 DNA reads as TGTGCCAGCAGTGGTTACAGGGTCGGCTACACCTTC. Its protein product is CASSGYRVGYTF.

The chain combines TRBV12-3 or TRBV12-4 with TRBJ2-3, with TRBD2 matching 16 bases. V lost 5 bases, J lost 0 bases, and 5 bases stayed unmatched. The CDR3 is made up of 18 amino acids. CDR3 protein: CASSEGLAGGPSTDTQYF. CDR3 nucleotides: TGTGCCAGCAGTGAGGGACTAGCGGGAGGGCCTAGCACAGATACGCAGTATTTT.

The rearrangement links TRBV3-1 to TRBJ2-7; D may match TRBD1 or TRBD2 (5 bases each). Germline CDR1 reads LGHDT; CDR2 reads YNNKEL (reference sequence). V shed 0 bases and J shed 3 bases, with 18 bases lying between them. CDR3 length: 17 residues. CDR3 in amino acids: CASSQDPVVLGDYEQYF. The CDR3 coding sequence is TGTGCCAGCAGCCAAGATCCCGTAGTACTAGGGGACTACGAGCAGTACTTC.

This clonotype was counted between two and nine times. The chain couples TRBV5-1 to TRBJ2-1; TRBD1 might be the D (6 bases). In germline, CDR1 is SGHRS, CDR2 YFSETQ. Trimming pared 3 bases from V and 0 bases from J, leaving 13 bases between. The CDR3 is 16 residues long. For the CDR3, the DNA is TGCGCCAGCAGCTGGGCCGGGACAAGCTCCTACAATGAGCAGTTCTTC. It yields the protein CASSWAGTSSYNEQFF.